The source of this T cell receptor beta chain is a study of blood T cell repertoires in COVID-19. Study summary: Samples taken during acute and convalescent COVID-19 were collected in the United States, Italy and Spain. T cells, B-cell-depleted T cells, or PBMCs supplied cDNA or gDNA.

Germline-derived CDR1 and CDR2 are SGHDN and FVKESK. With V trimmed by 4 bases and J by 3 bases, 10 bases remained unmatched. The CDR3 runs to 16 residues. Here immunoSEQ multiplex PCR was the method, and the copy in TCRdb shows in-frame clones only, minus some. The table includes around 64,000 clones, approximately 85% detected once. The sequence was collected from a human donor in a cohort sampled during active COVID-19. The rearrangement links TRBV14 to TRBJ2-3, with TRBD2 matching 7 bases. The sequenced sample consisted of peripheral blood. CDR3 in DNA: TGTGCCAGCAGCCCCCTTGGGCGGGGGACGACAGATACGCAGTATTTT. This gives the protein CASSPLGRGTTDTQYF.